The 5 T cell receptor beta chains below were found in one sample sequenced in a study of blood T cell repertoires in COVID-19. The assay was immunoSEQ multiplex PCR, and TCRdb's table has in-frame clones only and misses some. The sample includes approximately 260,000 clones, 83% of them seen just once. The sample consisted of peripheral blood. The receptors shown here come from a man in his fifties or sixties who had recovered from COVID-19.

This clone was detected only a few times. The chain has TRBV12-3 or TRBV12-4 and TRBJ1-2; no reliable D call. This CDR3 spans 13 amino acids. With 3 bases removed from V and 2 bases from J, the gap between germline ends came to 7 bases. CDR3 DNA: TGTGCCAGCAGTTTGGCTCCGAACTATGGCTACACCTTC. Translation: CASSLAPNYGYTF.

This chain connects TRBV11-2 to TRBJ2-5; no clear D. Germline values: CDR1 SGHAT, CDR2 FQNNGV. Deletions cut 4 bases from V and 5 bases from J, with 11 bases between. There are 13 residues in the CDR3. The CDR3 nucleotides read TGTGCCAGCAGCTCCGAGAGTACGGAGACCCAGTACTTC. It specifies CASSSESTETQYF.

The rearrangement joins TRBV10-3 to TRBJ2-1; TRBD2 agrees at 8 bases. CDR3 length: 15 residues. The germline V gene has CDR1 ENHRY and CDR2 SYGVKD. The V segment lost 5 bases and the J segment 2 bases; nucleotides outside the gene matches: 5. Here the CDR3 reads CAISSVAGPYNEQFF. In nucleotides, the CDR3 is TGTGCCATCAGTAGCGTAGCGGGACCCTACAATGAGCAGTTCTTC.

CDR3 sequence (DNA): TGTGCCAGCAGCCAAGATGGTGGGGGGGACACTGAAGCTTTCTTT. It encodes CASSQDGGGDTEAFF. The rearrangement joins TRBV4-2 to TRBJ1-1; a weak D match, TRBD1 (5 bases). The length of the CDR3 is 15 residues. Germline V gene data show CDR1 as LGHNA and CDR2 as YNFKEQ. Trimming left V 0 bases short and J 3 bases short, with 11 bases between.

The table lists this clone with many counts. This chain connects TRBV24-1 to TRBJ2-7, with TRBD1 matching over 8 bases. From germline, CDR1 is KGHDR and CDR2 SFDVKD. The CDR3 is made up of 15 amino acids. Unmatched junction bases numbered 5, after V lost 3 bases and J lost 2 bases. This chain's CDR3 is CATSDPGTGAYEQYF. In DNA, the CDR3 is TGTGCCACCAGTGATCCCGGGACAGGCGCCTACGAGCAGTACTTC.